This T cell receptor (beta chain) originates from a study of HIV-infected patients and healthy controls. The repertoire came from unfractionated whole blood and reflected all unsorted peripheral T cells. 500 ng RNA was reverse transcribed with alpha and beta constant-region primers. Separate chain-specific third strand synthesis with multiplexing indices produced the alpha and beta libraries. MiXCR was run by TCRdb on the 5' RACE reads, yielding one entry per CDR3 protein. The table has some 9,800 distinct CDR3 sequences, 7% to 9% seen once. Germline V lookup: CDR1 SGHVS, CDR2 FQNEAQ. Trimming took 0 bases from V and 0 from J, leaving 9 bases between them. This CDR3 has 16 residues. Sample share makes this clonotype medium-sized (0.01 to 0.1%).

The sequence was obtained from an adult in good health. The sequencing input was blood. The chain has TRBV7-8 and TRBJ1-5, with D perhaps matching TRBD1 (5 bases). CDR3 sequence: CASSLAQGYSNQPQHF. The CDR3 nucleotides read TGTGCCAGCAGCTTAGCGCAGGGATATAGCAATCAGCCCCAGCATTTT. Full variable domain (missing parts from reference TRBV7-8 and TRBJ1-5): GAGVSQSPRYKVAKRGQDVALRCDPISGHVSLFWYQQALGQGPEFLTYFQNEAQLDKSGLPSDRFFAERPEGSVSTLKIQRTQQEDSAVYLCASSLAQGYSNQPQHFGDGTRLSIL.